The rows below give T cell receptor beta chains drawn from one sample of a study of blood T cell repertoires in COVID-19. Data came from immunoSEQ multiplex PCR; TCRdb stores just in-frame clones and leaves some out. The sample lists about 14,000 clones, 90% occurring once. Sequenced sample: peripheral blood. The receptors come from a human donor with active COVID-19. The donor label of this sample is uncertain. CDR3s include the opening cysteine and the closing phenylalanine or tryptophan.

TRBJ1-3	TRBV10-3	CAIRDSSGNTIYF
TRBJ2-4	TRBV12-5	CAAGGSKNIQYF
TRBJ1-5	TRBV19	CASSIDRGGSNQPQHF
TRBJ1-2	TRBV28	CASSSTPKGAGRGGYTF
TRBJ2-7	TRBV6-5	CASTQGQGAYEQYF
TRBJ2-4	TRBV12-5	CASGFRGRAKNIQYF
TRBJ1-5	TRBV7-9	CASSPGGDSNQPQHF
TRBJ2-2	TRBV29-1	CSVVGQGATGELFF
TRBJ1-1	TRBV6-5	CAHRGQGPDTEAFF
TRBJ1-6	TRBV19	CASAGTRNSALHF
TRBJ1-1	TRBV28	CASSFVLGGTDPAPEAFF
TRBJ1-2	TRBV7-9	CASSFSPGQGASGYTF
TRBJ2-5	TRBV18	CASSPLRQETQYF
TRBJ2-5	TRBV19	CASSTRSHETQYF
TRBJ2-7	TRBV10-3	CAISEDRYGQYF
TRBJ2-7	TRBV29-1	CSVGRGTGSYEQYF
TRBJ1-1	TRBV7-9	CASSHGNLDTEAFF
TRBJ2-1	TRBV9	CASSGQDRNEQFF
TRBJ1-2	TRBV5-4	CASSGRDRGPRSYTF
TRBJ1-1	TRBV27	CASSSQGRTEAFF
TRBJ2-3	TRBV5-1	CASSSPGQITDTQYF
TRBJ2-1	TRBV24-1	CATSGKSSYNEQFF
TRBJ2-1	TRBV7-9	CASSNSGGAGNEQFF
TRBJ2-7	TRBV7-9	CASSSPSYEQYF
TRBJ2-7	TRBV9	CASSRLANSYEQYF
TRBJ2-7	TRBV7-2	CASSLGTSGRRVGAEQYF
TRBJ2-5	TRBV3-1/TRBV3-2	CASSQGPAAQETQYF
TRBJ2-6	TRBV30	CAWSGTPGHLIQSGANVLTF
TRBJ1-2	TRBV7-9	CASSLSDRADGYTF
TRBJ1-1	TRBV18	CASSPGQNTEAFF
TRBJ2-1	TRBV23-1	CASSQSRTGSNEQFF
TRBJ1-5	TRBV5-1	CASSLSQDQPQHF
TRBJ2-6	TRBV4-2	CASSPGSTGAGANVLTF
TRBJ1-6	TRBV9	CASSGTGVSPLHF
TRBJ2-6	TRBV5-4	CASSLSVPRNTGANVLTF
TRBJ2-3	TRBV5-1	CASSQRPGDTQYF
TRBJ1-3	TRBV30	CAWSPRRVTGNTIYF
TRBJ1-6	TRBV6-1	CASSETGQGYNSPLHF
TRBJ1-1	TRBV7-3	CASSPGTGAEAFF
TRBJ2-1	TRBV29-1	CSVAPGGNEQFF
TRBJ2-3	TRBV10-3	CAISDWLAGGADTQYF
TRBJ1-1	TRBV24-1	CATSATGETEAFF
TRBJ1-2	TRBV19	CASSATNRGANYGYTF
TRBJ1-5	TRBV7-9	CASSRAWTGSSNQPQHF
TRBJ1-2	TRBV19	CASSTRGGYTF
TRBJ2-1	TRBV5-4	CASSLLAGGRDEQFF
TRBJ2-2	TRBV4-2	CASAGLAGTGELTF
TRBJ1-5	TRBV28	CASSGPWEKQHF